This T cell receptor beta chain was retrieved from a study of blood T cell repertoires in COVID-19. The data were produced by immunoSEQ multiplex PCR, yet TCRdb's version contains in-frame clones alone and is incomplete. The repertoire holds fewer than 350,000 clones, with roughly 85% as singletons. This clone has only one observation. CDR1 and CDR2 from the germline V gene are MNHNS and SASEGT. V lost 3 bases, J lost 6 bases, and 2 bases stayed unmatched. The CDR3 runs to 13 residues. The clonotype was recovered from a woman in her twenties or thirties who had been exposed to COVID-19. The chain employs TRBV6-1 and TRBJ1-1; 9 bases line up with TRBD1. The specimen was PBMCs or T cells enriched from blood (not recorded which). The CDR3 reads CASSDGTGPEAFF. CDR3 sequence (DNA): TGTGCCAGCAGTGATGGGACAGGGCCTGAAGCTTTCTTT.